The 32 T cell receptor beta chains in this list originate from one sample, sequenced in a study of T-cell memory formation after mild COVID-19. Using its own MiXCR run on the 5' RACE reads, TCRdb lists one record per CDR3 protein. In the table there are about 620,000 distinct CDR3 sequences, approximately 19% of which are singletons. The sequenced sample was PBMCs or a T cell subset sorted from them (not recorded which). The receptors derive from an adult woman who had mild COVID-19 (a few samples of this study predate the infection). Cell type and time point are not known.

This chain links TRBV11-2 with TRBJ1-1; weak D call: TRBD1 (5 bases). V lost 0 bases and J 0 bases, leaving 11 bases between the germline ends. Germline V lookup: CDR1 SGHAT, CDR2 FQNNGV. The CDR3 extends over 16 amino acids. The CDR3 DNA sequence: TGTGCCAGCAGCTTAGATCCCTGGGGGTTGAACACTGAAGCTTTCTTT. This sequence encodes CASSLDPWGLNTEAFF.

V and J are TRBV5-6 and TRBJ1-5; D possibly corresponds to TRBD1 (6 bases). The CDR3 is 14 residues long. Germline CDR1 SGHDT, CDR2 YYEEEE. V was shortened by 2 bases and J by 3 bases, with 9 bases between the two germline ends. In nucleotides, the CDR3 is TGTGCCAGCAGCTTCAGGGGACCCAATCAGCCCCAGCATTTT. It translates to CASSFRGPNQPQHF.

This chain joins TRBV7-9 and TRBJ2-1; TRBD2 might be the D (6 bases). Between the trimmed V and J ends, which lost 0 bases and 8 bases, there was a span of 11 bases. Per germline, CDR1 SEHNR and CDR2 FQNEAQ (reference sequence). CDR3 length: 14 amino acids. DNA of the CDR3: TGTGCCAGCAGCTTAGCGGGGGGAGTGCATGAGCAGTTCTTC. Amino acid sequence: CASSLAGGVHEQFF.

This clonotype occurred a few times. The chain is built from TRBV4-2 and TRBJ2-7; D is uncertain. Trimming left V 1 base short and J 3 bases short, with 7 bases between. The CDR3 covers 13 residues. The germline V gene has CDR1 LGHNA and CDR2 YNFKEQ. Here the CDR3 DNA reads TGTGCCAGCAGCCAAGCCAGTCTCTACGAGCAGTACTTC. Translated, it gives CASSQASLYEQYF.

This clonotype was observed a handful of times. CDR3 sequence: CATGQDYEQYF. Written as DNA, the CDR3 is TGTGCCACGGGACAGGATTACGAGCAGTACTTC. The genes are TRBV28 and TRBJ2-7; 8 nucleotides match TRBD1. The length of the CDR3 is 11 residues. Germline CDR1 is MDHEN and CDR2 is SYDVKM. V lost 10 bases and J lost 4; bases outside the gene matches: 3. Complete variable domain (other parts from reference TRBV28 and TRBJ2-7): DVKVTQSSRYLVKRTGEKVFLECVQDMDHENMFWYRQDPGLGLRLIYFSYDVKMKEKGDIPEGYSVSREKKERFSLILESASTNQTSMYLCATGQDYEQYFGPGTRLTVT.

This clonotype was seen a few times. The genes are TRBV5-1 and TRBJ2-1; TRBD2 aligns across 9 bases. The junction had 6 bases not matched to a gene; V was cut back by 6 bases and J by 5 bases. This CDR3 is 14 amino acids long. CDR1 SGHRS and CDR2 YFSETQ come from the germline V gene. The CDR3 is CASMNSGGNNEQFF. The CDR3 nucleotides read TGCGCCAGCATGAATAGCGGGGGAAACAATGAGCAGTTCTTC.

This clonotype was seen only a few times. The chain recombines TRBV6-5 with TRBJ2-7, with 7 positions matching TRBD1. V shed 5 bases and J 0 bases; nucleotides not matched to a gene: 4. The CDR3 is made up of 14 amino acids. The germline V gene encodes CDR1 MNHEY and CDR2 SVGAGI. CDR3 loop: CASSRGGLSYEQYF. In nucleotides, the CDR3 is TGTGCCAGCAGTCGAGGGGGCCTCTCCTACGAGCAGTACTTC.

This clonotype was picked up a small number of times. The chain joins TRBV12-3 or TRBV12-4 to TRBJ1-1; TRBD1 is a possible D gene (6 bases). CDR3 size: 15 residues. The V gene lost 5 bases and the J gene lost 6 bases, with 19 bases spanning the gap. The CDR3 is CASSPPWGAKAEAFF. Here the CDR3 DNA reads TGTGCCAGCAGTCCCCCCTGGGGGGCCAAGGCTGAAGCTTTCTTT.

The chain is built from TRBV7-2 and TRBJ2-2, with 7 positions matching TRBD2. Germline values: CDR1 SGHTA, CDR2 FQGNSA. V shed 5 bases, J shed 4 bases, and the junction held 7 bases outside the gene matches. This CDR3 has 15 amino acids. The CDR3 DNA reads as TGTGCCAGCAGCAAACTAGCGATCCTCACCGGGGAGCTGTTTTTT. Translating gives CASSKLAILTGELFF.

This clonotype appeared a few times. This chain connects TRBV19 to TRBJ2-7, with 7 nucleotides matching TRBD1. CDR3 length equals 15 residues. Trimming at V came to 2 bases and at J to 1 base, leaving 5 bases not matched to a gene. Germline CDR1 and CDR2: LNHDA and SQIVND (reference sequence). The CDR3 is CASSIRTGGSYEQYF. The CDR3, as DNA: TGTGCCAGTAGTATAAGGACAGGAGGTTCCTACGAGCAGTACTTC.

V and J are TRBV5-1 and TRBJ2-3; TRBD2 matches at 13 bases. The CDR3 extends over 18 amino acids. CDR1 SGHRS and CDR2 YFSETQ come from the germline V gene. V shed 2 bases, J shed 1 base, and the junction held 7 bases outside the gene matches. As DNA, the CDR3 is TGCGCCAGCAGCTTACCGACTAGCGGGAGGATCCGCACAGATACGCAGTATTTT. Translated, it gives CASSLPTSGRIRTDTQYF.

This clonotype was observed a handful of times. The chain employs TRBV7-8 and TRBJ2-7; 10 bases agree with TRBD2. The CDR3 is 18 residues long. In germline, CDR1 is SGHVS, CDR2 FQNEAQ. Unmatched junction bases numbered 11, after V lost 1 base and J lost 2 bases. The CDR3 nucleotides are TGTGCCAGCAGCTTAGAGGAGCGAGCGGGAGGGAACCCCTACGAGCAGTACTTC. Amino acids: CASSLEERAGGNPYEQYF.

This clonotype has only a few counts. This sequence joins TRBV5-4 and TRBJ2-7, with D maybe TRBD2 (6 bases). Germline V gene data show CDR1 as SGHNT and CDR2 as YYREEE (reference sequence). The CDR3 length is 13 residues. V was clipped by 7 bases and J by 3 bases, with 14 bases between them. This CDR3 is CASGGGGDYEQYF. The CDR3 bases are TGTGCCAGCGGCGGAGGAGGGGACTACGAGCAGTACTTC. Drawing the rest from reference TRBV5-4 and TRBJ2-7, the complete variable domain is ETGVTQSPTHLIKTRGQQVTLRCSSQSGHNTVSWYQQALGQGPQFIFQYYREEENGRGNFPPRFSGLQFPNYSSELNVNALELDDSALYLCASGGGGDYEQYFGPGTRLTVT.

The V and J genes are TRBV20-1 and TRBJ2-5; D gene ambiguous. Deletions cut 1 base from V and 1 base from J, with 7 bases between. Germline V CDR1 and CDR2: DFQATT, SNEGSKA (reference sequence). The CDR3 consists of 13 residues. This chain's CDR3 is CSARGRSQETQYF. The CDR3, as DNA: TGCAGTGCTAGAGGCAGGAGCCAAGAGACCCAGTACTTC.

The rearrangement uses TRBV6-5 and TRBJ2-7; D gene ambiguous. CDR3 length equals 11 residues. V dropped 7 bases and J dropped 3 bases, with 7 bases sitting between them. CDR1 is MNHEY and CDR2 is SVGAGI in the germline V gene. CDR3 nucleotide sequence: TGTGCCAGCATCCCAGACTACGAGCAGTACTTC. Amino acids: CASIPDYEQYF.

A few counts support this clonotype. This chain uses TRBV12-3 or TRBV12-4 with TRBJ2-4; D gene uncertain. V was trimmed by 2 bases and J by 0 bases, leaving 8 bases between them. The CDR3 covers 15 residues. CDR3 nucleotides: TGTGCCAGCAGTTTATTCTCTGAAGCCAAAAACATTCAGTACTTC. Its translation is CASSLFSEAKNIQYF.

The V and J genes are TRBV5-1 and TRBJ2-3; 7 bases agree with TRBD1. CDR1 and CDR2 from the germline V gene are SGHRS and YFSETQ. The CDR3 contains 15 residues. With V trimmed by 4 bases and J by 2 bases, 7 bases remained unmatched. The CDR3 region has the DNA TGCGCCAGCAGCCACGCCGGGACAGACACAGATACGCAGTATTTT. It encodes CASSHAGTDTDTQYF.

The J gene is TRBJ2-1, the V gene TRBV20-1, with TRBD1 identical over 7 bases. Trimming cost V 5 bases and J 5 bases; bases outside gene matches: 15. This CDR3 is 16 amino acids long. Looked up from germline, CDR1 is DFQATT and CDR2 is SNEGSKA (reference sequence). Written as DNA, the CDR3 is TGCAGTGCTCTGACAGGGACCCTCTACTTCCACAATGAGCAGTTCTTC. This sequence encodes CSALTGTLYFHNEQFF.

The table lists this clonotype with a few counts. CDR3 nucleotide sequence: TGCAGCGTTGAAGATCTTTCGGGACTAGCGGGGGATAAAGAGACCCAGTACTTC. Amino acid sequence: CSVEDLSGLAGDKETQYF. The genes are TRBV29-1 and TRBJ2-5; 14 nucleotides agree with TRBD2. The CDR3 extends over 18 amino acids. J was trimmed by 3 bases and V by 0 bases; bases with no gene match: 9. Germline V CDR1 and CDR2: SQVTM, ANQGSEA.

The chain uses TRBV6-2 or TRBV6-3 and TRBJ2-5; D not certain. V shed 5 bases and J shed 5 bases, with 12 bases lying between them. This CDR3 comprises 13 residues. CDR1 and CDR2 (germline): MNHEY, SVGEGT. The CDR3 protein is CASSAPEEETQYF. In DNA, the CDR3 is TGTGCCAGCAGTGCGCCTGAGGAGGAGACCCAGTACTTC.

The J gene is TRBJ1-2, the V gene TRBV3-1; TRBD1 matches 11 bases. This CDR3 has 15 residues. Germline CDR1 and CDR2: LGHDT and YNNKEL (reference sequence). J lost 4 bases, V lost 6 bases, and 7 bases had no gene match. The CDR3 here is CASSRTGGAGYGYTF. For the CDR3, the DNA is TGTGCCAGCAGTCGGACAGGGGGCGCCGGCTATGGCTACACCTTC. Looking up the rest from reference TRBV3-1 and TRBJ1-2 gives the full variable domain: DTAVSQTPKYLVTQMGNDKSIKCEQNLGHDTMYWYKQDSKKFLKIMFSYNNKELIINETVPNRFSPKSPDKAHLNLHINSLELGDSAVYFCASSRTGGAGYGYTFGSGTRLTVV.

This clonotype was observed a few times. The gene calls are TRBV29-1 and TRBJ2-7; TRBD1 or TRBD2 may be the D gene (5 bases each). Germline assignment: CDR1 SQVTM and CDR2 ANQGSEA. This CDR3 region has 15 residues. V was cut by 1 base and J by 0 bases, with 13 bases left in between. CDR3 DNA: TGCAGCGTTGAAGTTCCGGGACGGAGCTCCTACGAGCAGTACTTC. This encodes CSVEVPGRSSYEQYF.

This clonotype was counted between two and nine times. CDR3 residues: CASSYSTTSGRTDTQYF. DNA for the CDR3: TGTGCCAGCAGTTACTCGACGACTAGCGGGAGGACAGATACGCAGTATTTT. V is TRBV6-6 and J is TRBJ2-3; 13 nucleotides align to TRBD2. The CDR3 spans 17 residues. The J segment lost 3 bases and the V segment lost 0 bases, leaving 3 bases of the junction unmatched. CDR1 and CDR2 (germline): MNHNY, SVGAGI (reference sequence).

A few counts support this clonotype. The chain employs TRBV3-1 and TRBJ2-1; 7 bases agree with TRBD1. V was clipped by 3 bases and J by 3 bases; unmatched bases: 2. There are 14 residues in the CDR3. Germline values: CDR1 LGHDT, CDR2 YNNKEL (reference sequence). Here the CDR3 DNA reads TGTGCCAGCAGCCAGGGACAGTACTACAATGAGCAGTTCTTC. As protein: CASSQGQYYNEQFF.

The CDR3 DNA follows: TGTGCCAGCAGCTCACAGGGGCCTTTCGGTAATGAAAAACTGTTTTTT. Translation gives CASSSQGPFGNEKLFF. The chain links TRBV5-6 to TRBJ1-4, with TRBD1 identical over 7 bases. The germline V gene encodes CDR1 SGHDT and CDR2 YYEEEE. The CDR3 loop spans 16 amino acids. The trim removed 3 bases at V and 4 bases at J, leaving 9 bases unmatched.

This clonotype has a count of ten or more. The CDR3 spells CASTSGASGIGQFF. The CDR3 DNA is TGTGCCAGCACCTCTGGGGCTAGCGGGATCGGGCAGTTCTTC. The chain recombines TRBV27 with TRBJ2-1; 9 bases map to TRBD2. CDR3 length: 14 residues. With 7 bases clipped from V and 12 bases from J, the junction kept 13 bases outside the gene matches. Per the germline V gene, CDR1 is MNHEY and CDR2 is SMNVEV (reference sequence).

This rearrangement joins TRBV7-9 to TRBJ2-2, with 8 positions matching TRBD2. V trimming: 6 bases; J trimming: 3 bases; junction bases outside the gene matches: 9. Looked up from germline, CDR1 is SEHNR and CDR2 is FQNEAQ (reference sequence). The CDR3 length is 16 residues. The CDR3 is CASRQPLAADTGELFF. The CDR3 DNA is TGTGCCAGCAGGCAACCACTAGCGGCGGACACCGGGGAGCTGTTTTTT.

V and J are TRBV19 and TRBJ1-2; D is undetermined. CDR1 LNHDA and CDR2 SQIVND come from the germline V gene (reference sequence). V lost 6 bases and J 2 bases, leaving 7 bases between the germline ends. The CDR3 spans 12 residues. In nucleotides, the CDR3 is TGTGCCAGTAGCACGATCAACTATGGCTACACCTTC. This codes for CASSTINYGYTF.

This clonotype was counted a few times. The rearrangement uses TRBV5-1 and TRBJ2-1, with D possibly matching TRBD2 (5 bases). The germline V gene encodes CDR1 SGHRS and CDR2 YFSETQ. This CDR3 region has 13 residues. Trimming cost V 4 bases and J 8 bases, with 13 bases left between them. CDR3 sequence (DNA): TGCGCCAGCAGCCACCTACTCGGGGATGAGCAGTTCTTC. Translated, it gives CASSHLLGDEQFF.

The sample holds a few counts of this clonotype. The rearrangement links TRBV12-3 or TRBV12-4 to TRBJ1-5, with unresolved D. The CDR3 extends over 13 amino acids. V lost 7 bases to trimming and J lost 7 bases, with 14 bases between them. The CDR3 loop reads CASTLGGGQPQHF. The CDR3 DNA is TGTGCCAGCACCCTAGGTGGTGGGCAGCCCCAGCATTTT.

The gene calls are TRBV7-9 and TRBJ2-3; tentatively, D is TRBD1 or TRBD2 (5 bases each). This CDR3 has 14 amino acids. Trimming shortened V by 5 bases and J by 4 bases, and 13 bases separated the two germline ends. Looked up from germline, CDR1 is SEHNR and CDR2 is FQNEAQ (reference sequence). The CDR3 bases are TGTGCCAGCAGCCCTAGTACGGGGCCAGATACGCAGTATTTT. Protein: CASSPSTGPDTQYF.

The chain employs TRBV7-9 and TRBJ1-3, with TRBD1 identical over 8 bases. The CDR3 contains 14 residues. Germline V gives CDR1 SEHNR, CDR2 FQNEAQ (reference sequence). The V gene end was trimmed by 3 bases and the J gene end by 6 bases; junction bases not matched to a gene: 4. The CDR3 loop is CASSFAGGENTIYF. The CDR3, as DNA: TGTGCCAGCAGCTTTGCAGGGGGCGAAAACACCATATATTTT.